This entry is about one T cell receptor (beta chain). Its antigen remains unidentified. No per-base quality is available; no much larger clone lies one base away. The junction shows trimming of 4 bases on V and 7 bases on J, and the gene matches do not reach 7 bases of it. Including the terminal cysteine and phenylalanine, the CDR3 comprises 14 residues. The only DNA kept is the CDR3, 42 bases in frame from the first base. For CDR1 and CDR2, the germline V gene lists MNHEY and SVGAGI. This entry is derived from a study of T-cell reconstitution after alpha-beta-depleted transplantation in children (dated by TCRdb to the mid-2010s). About the investigation overall: Using TCR repertoire profiling, the study quantitatively followed how T-cell immune reconstitution unfolded in children after TCRalphabeta/CD19-depleted allogeneic hematopoietic cell transplantation.

The method was PCR. This sample was sequenced with an Illumina HiSeq 2500. TCR libraries were prepared with molecular barcoding, using unique molecular identifiers to normalize TCRbeta repertoire quantification. TCRdb reprocessed the public reads (quality trimming at Q25 with fastp, clone calling with MiXCR) and kept in-frame beta chains. Identical CDR3 protein sequences are pooled into one entry, listed with their most common genes and DNA. The sample table lists around 400,000 distinct CDR3 sequences, 9.5% to 13% of them with a count of one. Together, the top ten hold 4.5% to 7% of the sample. The sequence links TRBV6-5 to TRBJ1-5, and 7 junction bases match TRBD1. The clonotype comes from a human donor who donated a stem cell graft to a child with acute myeloid leukemia. Material: PBMCs from the stem cell graft donor, obtained from the stem cell graft. The CDR3 protein is CASSFSDRIQPQHF. In nucleotide form, the sequence is TGTGCCAGCAGTTTCTCGGACAGGATCCAGCCCCAGCATTTT.